The source of this TCR beta chain is a study of early T cells in non-severe SARS-CoV-2 infection. The wider study: Unsorted whole-blood RNA was sequenced in bulk, leaving chains unpaired.

In the library, individual cDNA molecules carried attached unique molecular identifiers. One entry per CDR3 protein results from TCRdb running MiXCR on the 5' RACE reads. The repertoire holds approximately 120,000 distinct CDR3 sequences, 15% seen once, with 20% to 25% in the top ten. Study results and limitations: In VDJdb matching, anti-spike CD8 responses were favored while private and CD4 specificities went missing.

This clonotype was counted at least ten times. Its antigen is not known. The sequence was collected from an adult who was a healthcare worker with PCR-confirmed SARS-CoV-2 infection or an uninfected control (not recorded which). The sequenced material came from whole blood.

The CDR3 spells CASGGVLEQFF. Here the CDR3 DNA reads TGTGCCAGCGGGGGGGTGCTTGAGCAGTTCTTC. The chain carries TRBV27 and TRBJ2-1; 7 nucleotides align to TRBD2. With 8 bases clipped from V and 9 bases from J, the junction kept 4 bases outside the gene matches. This CDR3 comprises 11 residues. Per the germline V gene, CDR1 is MNHEY and CDR2 is SMNVEV (reference sequence).